The 8 T cell receptor beta chains presented below share a single source sample, sequenced in a study of neurological immune-mediated disorders. TCRdb analysed the 5' RACE reads with MiXCR anew, one entry per CDR3 protein. The sample holds about 37,000 distinct CDR3 sequences; 9.5% to 13% are singletons and the top ten take 3.5% to 4%. Sequencing was carried out using CD4+ T cells from blood. All receptors derive from a woman aged 25-40 years with HTLV-1-associated myelopathy (HAM/TSP).

This clonotype has a count of ten or more. This sequence joins TRBV7-9 and TRBJ1-6; 7 bases fit TRBD1. The germline V gene encodes CDR1 SEHNR and CDR2 FQNEAQ (reference sequence). CDR3 length: 13 amino acids. J was trimmed by 7 bases and V by 5 bases; bases with no gene match: 2. The CDR3 sequence: CASSTQGNSPLHF. The CDR3 region has the DNA TGTGCCAGCAGCACACAGGGGAATTCACCCCTCCACTTT.

This clonotype has only a few counts. The V call is TRBV3-1, the J call TRBJ2-7; D possibly corresponds to TRBD2 (6 bases). Germline V gene lookup returns CDR1 LGHDT and CDR2 YNNKEL (reference sequence). This CDR3 spans 15 amino acids. V gave up 3 bases and J gave up 3 bases, with 15 bases separating them. CDR3: CASSQGTGVGYEQYF. CDR3 bases: TGTGCCAGCAGCCAGGGTACGGGGGTCGGCTACGAGCAGTACTTC.

This clonotype was recorded many times. The gene calls are TRBV5-6 and TRBJ2-1, with no clear D. From germline, CDR1 is SGHDT and CDR2 YYEEEE. Trimming took 4 bases from V and 8 from J, leaving 7 bases between them. The CDR3 covers 11 residues. CDR3 loop: CASSRDYEQFF. In DNA, the CDR3 is TGTGCCAGCAGCCGAGACTATGAGCAGTTCTTC. Looking up the rest from reference TRBV5-6 and TRBJ2-1 gives the full variable domain: DAGVTQSPTHLIKTRGQQVTLRCSPKSGHDTVSWYQQALGQGPQFIFQYYEEEERQRGNFPDRFSGHQFPNYSSELNVNALLLGDSALYLCASSRDYEQFFGPGTRLTVL.

This clonotype occurred many times. V and J are TRBV25-1 and TRBJ1-4; TRBD1 aligns across 7 bases. V dropped 3 bases and J dropped 9; count of bases not matched to a gene: 4. The CDR3 has 13 residues. CDR1 is MGHDK and CDR2 is SYGVNS in the germline V gene. The CDR3 sequence: CASSDKGAQKLFF. DNA for the CDR3: TGTGCCAGCAGTGATAAGGGGGCCCAAAAACTGTTTTTT.

This clonotype was observed at least ten times. V usage is TRBV20-1 and J usage is TRBJ2-3, with D perhaps TRBD1 (6 bases). The CDR3 loop spans 12 amino acids. Trimming pared 6 bases from V and 7 bases from J, leaving 14 bases between. Germline lookup yields CDR1 DFQATT and CDR2 SNEGSKA (reference sequence). The CDR3 DNA sequence: TGCAGTGCAAGCACCACAGGGCATACGCAGTATTTT. Residues: CSASTTGHTQYF.

At least ten counts were recorded for this clonotype. V usage is TRBV3-1 and J usage is TRBJ2-1, with 8 bases lining up with TRBD1. The CDR3 sequence is 17 residues long. The J segment lost 5 bases and the V segment lost 0 bases, leaving 9 bases of the junction unmatched. CDR1 is LGHDT and CDR2 is YNNKEL in the germline V gene (reference sequence). CDR3 sequence reads: CASSQDRAGGAHNEQFF. The CDR3 nucleotides are TGTGCCAGCAGCCAAGATAGGGCAGGGGGCGCCCACAATGAGCAGTTCTTC.

This clonotype was observed many times. The genes are TRBV5-1 and TRBJ2-3, with D perhaps matching TRBD1 or TRBD2 (5 bases each). CDR1 and CDR2 (germline): SGHRS, YFSETQ. The CDR3 sequence is 17 residues long. Deletions cut 4 bases from V and 3 bases from J, with 21 bases between. The CDR3 DNA sequence: TGCGCCAGCAGCAACCGGGACCCCCCCCAAGGAACAGATACGCAGTATTTT. Protein: CASSNRDPPQGTDTQYF. The entire variable domain, with the rest obtained from reference TRBV5-1 and TRBJ2-3, is as follows: KAGVTQTPRYLIKTRGQQVTLSCSPISGHRSVSWYQQTPGQGLQFLFEYFSETQRNKGNFPGRFSGRQFSNSRSEMNVSTLELGDSALYLCASSNRDPPQGTDTQYFGPGTRLTVL.

The DNA for the CDR3 is TGTGCCAGCAGCCGGGAAGGGGGGGGCTCCTATAATTCACCCCTCCACTTT. Its translation is CASSREGGGSYNSPLHF. This sequence joins TRBV5-6 and TRBJ1-6, with D possibly being TRBD1 (6 bases). The germline V gene encodes CDR1 SGHDT and CDR2 YYEEEE. Trimming pared 4 bases from V and 0 bases from J, leaving 14 bases between. The CDR3 runs to 17 residues. Together with reference TRBV5-6 and TRBJ1-6, the CDR3 gives the full variable domain: DAGVTQSPTHLIKTRGQQVTLRCSPKSGHDTVSWYQQALGQGPQFIFQYYEEEERQRGNFPDRFSGHQFPNYSSELNVNALLLGDSALYLCASSREGGGSYNSPLHFGNGTRLTVT.